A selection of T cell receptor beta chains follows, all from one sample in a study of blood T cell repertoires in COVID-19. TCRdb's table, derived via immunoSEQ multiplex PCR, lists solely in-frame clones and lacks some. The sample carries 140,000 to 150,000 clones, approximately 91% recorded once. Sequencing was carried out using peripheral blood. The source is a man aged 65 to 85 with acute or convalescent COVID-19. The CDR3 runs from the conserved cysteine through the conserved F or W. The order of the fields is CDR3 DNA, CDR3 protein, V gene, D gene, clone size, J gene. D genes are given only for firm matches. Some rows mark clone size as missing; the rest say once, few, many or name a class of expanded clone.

CDR3 DNA: TGCAGTGCTAGTCCAAACACAGATACGCAGTATTTT
CDR3 protein: CSASPNTDTQYF
V gene: TRBV20-1
D gene: -
clone size: once
J gene: TRBJ2-3

CDR3 DNA: TGTGCCAGCAGCCAAGATGGGCACACTGAAGCTTTCTTT
CDR3 protein: CASSQDGHTEAFF
V gene: TRBV3-1/TRBV3-2
D gene: -
clone size: -
J gene: TRBJ1-1

CDR3 DNA: TGTGCCAGCAGTACGCTAGCGGGGGTCAATGAGCAGTTCTTC
CDR3 protein: CASSTLAGVNEQFF
V gene: TRBV6-5
D gene: TRBD2
clone size: -
J gene: TRBJ2-1

CDR3 DNA: TGTGCCAGCAGCCTCGCGGGGGTAGGGGTCGGCACTGAAGCTTTCTTT
CDR3 protein: CASSLAGVGVGTEAFF
V gene: TRBV5-6
D gene: -
clone size: -
J gene: TRBJ1-1

CDR3 DNA: TGTGCCAGCTCAAGACAGGTCTACGAGCAGTACTTC
CDR3 protein: CASSRQVYEQYF
V gene: TRBV18
D gene: -
clone size: -
J gene: TRBJ2-7

CDR3 DNA: TGTGCCAGTAGTATTCTCTTTGGGCACACTCGGGAGCAGTACTTC
CDR3 protein: CASSILFGHTREQYF
V gene: TRBV19
D gene: -
clone size: once
J gene: TRBJ2-7

CDR3 DNA: TGTGCCAGTAGACCCGGGACAGGGCTAATGAACACTGAAGCTTTCTTT
CDR3 protein: CASRPGTGLMNTEAFF
V gene: TRBV19
D gene: TRBD1
clone size: -
J gene: TRBJ1-1

CDR3 DNA: TGTGCCAGCAGCTTAACGGGGACAGGGATCAGCTCTGGAAACACCATATATTTT
CDR3 protein: CASSLTGTGISSGNTIYF
V gene: TRBV7-3
D gene: TRBD1
clone size: -
J gene: TRBJ1-3

CDR3 DNA: TGCGCCAGCAGCTTGGTCGGGTGGAACACTGAAGCTTTCTTT
CDR3 protein: CASSLVGWNTEAFF
V gene: TRBV5-1
D gene: -
clone size: -
J gene: TRBJ1-1

CDR3 DNA: TGTGCCAGCAGCGAGCCGGGACTAGCGACAGATACGCAGTATTTT
CDR3 protein: CASSEPGLATDTQYF
V gene: TRBV9
D gene: TRBD2
clone size: -
J gene: TRBJ2-3

CDR3 DNA: TGTGCCAGCAGCCAAACACGGTCTAGTGTCCTGACTTTC
CDR3 protein: CASSQTRSSVLTF
V gene: TRBV3-1/TRBV3-2
D gene: -
clone size: -
J gene: TRBJ2-6

CDR3 DNA: TGTGCCAGTAGTTCTCCAGGGGCCGGTTCCAACGAGCAGTACTTC
CDR3 protein: CASSSPGAGSNEQYF
V gene: TRBV19
D gene: -
clone size: -
J gene: TRBJ2-7

CDR3 DNA: TGTGCCAGCAGCTCCCGGAGGGGGGGGGCTTCGAACACCGGGGAGCTGTTTTTT
CDR3 protein: CASSSRRGGASNTGELFF
V gene: TRBV5-4
D gene: -
clone size: -
J gene: TRBJ2-2

CDR3 DNA: TGTGCCAGTACTCTACGGCGAGGCTCCTACGAGCAGTACTTC
CDR3 protein: CASTLRRGSYEQYF
V gene: TRBV19
D gene: -
clone size: -
J gene: TRBJ2-7

CDR3 DNA: TGTGCCAGCGGGGATAGCGGGTACAATGAGCAGTTCTTC
CDR3 protein: CASGDSGYNEQFF
V gene: TRBV12-3/TRBV12-4
D gene: TRBD2
clone size: -
J gene: TRBJ2-1

CDR3 DNA: TGTGCCAGCAGCTGGGGGACAGAAAGGGCCCCGGATACGCAGTATTTT
CDR3 protein: CASSWGTERAPDTQYF
V gene: TRBV7-9
D gene: TRBD1
clone size: once
J gene: TRBJ2-3

CDR3 DNA: TGTGCCAGCTCACCACTTACACAAGACACCGGGGAGCTGTTTTTT
CDR3 protein: CASSPLTQDTGELFF
V gene: TRBV18
D gene: -
clone size: -
J gene: TRBJ2-2

CDR3 DNA: TGTGCCAGCAGCGGGCCCCAGGGGGCGTTGAACACTGAAGCTTTCTTT
CDR3 protein: CASSGPQGALNTEAFF
V gene: TRBV9
D gene: TRBD1
clone size: once
J gene: TRBJ1-1

CDR3 DNA: TGTGCCAGTAGTGAGCAGGCAAGCAATCAGCCCCAGCATTTT
CDR3 protein: CASSEQASNQPQHF
V gene: TRBV19
D gene: -
clone size: -
J gene: TRBJ1-5

CDR3 DNA: TGCGCCAGCAGTGAGTCGACAGCATCGGATACGCAGTATTTT
CDR3 protein: CASSESTASDTQYF
V gene: TRBV10-1
D gene: -
clone size: once
J gene: TRBJ2-3

CDR3 DNA: TGTGCCAGCAGCCAGGCATTAAGCTCTGGAAACACCATATATTTT
CDR3 protein: CASSQALSSGNTIYF
V gene: TRBV3-1/TRBV3-2
D gene: -
clone size: -
J gene: TRBJ1-3

CDR3 DNA: TGTGCCAGCAGCTTAGTACACTCTGGAAACACCATATATTTT
CDR3 protein: CASSLVHSGNTIYF
V gene: TRBV7-2
D gene: -
clone size: -
J gene: TRBJ1-3

CDR3 DNA: TGTGCCAGCTCACAAATGAACAATGGTGAAGCTTTCTTT
CDR3 protein: CASSQMNNGEAFF
V gene: TRBV18
D gene: -
clone size: -
J gene: TRBJ1-1

CDR3 DNA: TGTGCCAGCAGTTCGACAGGGGGTCTGTATGGCTACACCTTC
CDR3 protein: CASSSTGGLYGYTF
V gene: TRBV6-5
D gene: TRBD1
clone size: -
J gene: TRBJ1-2

CDR3 DNA: TGTGCCATCAGTTCACAGGGCCCATCCTACGAGCAGTACTTC
CDR3 protein: CAISSQGPSYEQYF
V gene: TRBV10-3
D gene: -
clone size: once
J gene: TRBJ2-7

CDR3 DNA: TGCAGCGCCGGAGACAGGGTGTATGGCTACACCTTC
CDR3 protein: CSAGDRVYGYTF
V gene: TRBV29-1
D gene: TRBD1
clone size: -
J gene: TRBJ1-2

CDR3 DNA: TGTGCCACCAGTGGACAGGGGAGGTATGGCTACACCTTC
CDR3 protein: CATSGQGRYGYTF
V gene: TRBV15
D gene: TRBD1
clone size: -
J gene: TRBJ1-2

CDR3 DNA: TGTGCCATCAGTCGGACCGGACAGAACACTGAAGCTTTCTTT
CDR3 protein: CAISRTGQNTEAFF
V gene: TRBV10-3
D gene: -
clone size: -
J gene: TRBJ1-1

CDR3 DNA: TGTGCCAGCACTCTAATAGCCTATAATTCACCCCTCCACTTT
CDR3 protein: CASTLIAYNSPLHF
V gene: TRBV2
D gene: -
clone size: -
J gene: TRBJ1-6

CDR3 DNA: TGTGCCAGCAGTGGGGACAGCCTCTATAATTCACCCCTCCACTTT
CDR3 protein: CASSGDSLYNSPLHF
V gene: TRBV2
D gene: TRBD1
clone size: -
J gene: TRBJ1-6

CDR3 DNA: TGTGCCAGCAGCTTAATTGTGGCGGGGGCAGCTTTCTTT
CDR3 protein: CASSLIVAGAAFF
V gene: TRBV7-2
D gene: -
clone size: few
J gene: TRBJ1-1

CDR3 DNA: TGTGCCAGCAGCTCCGGGATCCTCTCCGCTGGGGCCAACGTCCTGACTTTC
CDR3 protein: CASSSGILSAGANVLTF
V gene: TRBV7-2
D gene: -
clone size: -
J gene: TRBJ2-6

CDR3 DNA: TGTGCCAGCAGTGAAATCCCCCAAGTAGCGTTGGGGTCCGGGGAGCTGTTTTTT
CDR3 protein: CASSEIPQVALGSGELFF
V gene: TRBV6-1
D gene: -
clone size: -
J gene: TRBJ2-2

CDR3 DNA: TGTGCCAGCAGCTTACCCTCTAGCGGGAGGCGTCAAGAGACCCAGTACTTC
CDR3 protein: CASSLPSSGRRQETQYF
V gene: TRBV7-2
D gene: TRBD2
clone size: -
J gene: TRBJ2-5

CDR3 DNA: TGCGCCAGCAGCTCCGGGGTCCCAGAGACCCAGTACTTC
CDR3 protein: CASSSGVPETQYF
V gene: TRBV5-1
D gene: -
clone size: -
J gene: TRBJ2-5

CDR3 DNA: TGCGCCAGCTACAGGGATTTCTCTAGCACAGATACGCAGTATTTT
CDR3 protein: CASYRDFSSTDTQYF
V gene: TRBV5-1
D gene: -
clone size: -
J gene: TRBJ2-3

CDR3 DNA: TGTGCCAGTAGGGTCCAGGGGTTGGGTGGTCAGCCCCAGCATTTT
CDR3 protein: CASRVQGLGGQPQHF
V gene: TRBV19
D gene: -
clone size: -
J gene: TRBJ1-5

CDR3 DNA: TGTGCCAGCAGCCCAAGCGGTGGGCTAGCAACCTACGAGCAGTACTTC
CDR3 protein: CASSPSGGLATYEQYF
V gene: TRBV13
D gene: -
clone size: -
J gene: TRBJ2-7

CDR3 DNA: TGTGCCAGCAGCTTCAGTATCTCTGGAAACACCATATATTTT
CDR3 protein: CASSFSISGNTIYF
V gene: TRBV7-9
D gene: -
clone size: few
J gene: TRBJ1-3

CDR3 DNA: TGTGCCAGCAGTTACGCCGCAGGGGGCATCGGCAATGAGCAGTTCTTC
CDR3 protein: CASSYAAGGIGNEQFF
V gene: TRBV6-5
D gene: TRBD1
clone size: -
J gene: TRBJ2-1

CDR3 DNA: TGTGCCAGCAGTTCCCCATCCGGGGGATATAGCAATCAGCCCCAGCATTTT
CDR3 protein: CASSSPSGGYSNQPQHF
V gene: TRBV28
D gene: -
clone size: once
J gene: TRBJ1-5

CDR3 DNA: TGTGCCAGCAGCTTATCATACGGCAGGGAGACCCAGTACTTC
CDR3 protein: CASSLSYGRETQYF
V gene: TRBV11-2
D gene: -
clone size: -
J gene: TRBJ2-5

CDR3 DNA: TGTGCCAGCAGCTCTTCAGCGTTGACCATATATTTT
CDR3 protein: CASSSSALTIYF
V gene: TRBV7-9
D gene: -
clone size: -
J gene: TRBJ1-3

CDR3 DNA: TGTGCCAGCAGTCCCCCAGACAGGGGGGCCTACGAGCAGTACTTC
CDR3 protein: CASSPPDRGAYEQYF
V gene: TRBV28
D gene: TRBD1
clone size: -
J gene: TRBJ2-7

CDR3 DNA: TGTGCCACCAGAGACTACCAACACTCCTACGAGCAGTACTTC
CDR3 protein: CATRDYQHSYEQYF
V gene: TRBV15
D gene: -
clone size: -
J gene: TRBJ2-7

CDR3 DNA: TGTGCCAGCAGTTTTTCCGCGAACTATGGCTACACCTTC
CDR3 protein: CASSFSANYGYTF
V gene: TRBV12-3/TRBV12-4
D gene: -
clone size: -
J gene: TRBJ1-2